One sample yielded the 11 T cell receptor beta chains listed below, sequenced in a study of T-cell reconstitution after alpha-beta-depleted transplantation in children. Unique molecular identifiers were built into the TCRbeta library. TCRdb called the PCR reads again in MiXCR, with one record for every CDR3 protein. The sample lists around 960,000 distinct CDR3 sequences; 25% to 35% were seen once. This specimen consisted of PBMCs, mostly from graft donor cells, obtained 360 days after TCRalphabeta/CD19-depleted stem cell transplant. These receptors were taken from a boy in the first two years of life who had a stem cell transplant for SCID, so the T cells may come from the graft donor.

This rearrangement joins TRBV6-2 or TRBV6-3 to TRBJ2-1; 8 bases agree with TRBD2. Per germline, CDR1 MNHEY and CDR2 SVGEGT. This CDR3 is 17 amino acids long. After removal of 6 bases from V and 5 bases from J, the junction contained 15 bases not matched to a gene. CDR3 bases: TGTGCCAGCAGCTCCTCCCGACTAGCGCGGAACCACAATGAGCAGTTCTTC. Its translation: CASSSSRLARNHNEQFF.

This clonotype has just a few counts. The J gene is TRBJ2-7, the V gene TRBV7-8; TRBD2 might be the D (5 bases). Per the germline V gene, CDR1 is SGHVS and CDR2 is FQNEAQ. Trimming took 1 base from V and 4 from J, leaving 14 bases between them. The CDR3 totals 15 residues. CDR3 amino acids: CASSLGAPTGYEQYF. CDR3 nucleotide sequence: TGTGCCAGCAGCTTAGGGGCTCCGACGGGGTACGAGCAGTACTTC.

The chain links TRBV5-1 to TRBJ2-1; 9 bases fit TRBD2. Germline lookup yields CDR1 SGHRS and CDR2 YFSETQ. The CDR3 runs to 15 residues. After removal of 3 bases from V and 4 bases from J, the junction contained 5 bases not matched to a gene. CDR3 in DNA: TGCGCCAGCAGCTGGGAGCGGGGGGCATACAATGAGCAGTTCTTC. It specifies CASSWERGAYNEQFF.

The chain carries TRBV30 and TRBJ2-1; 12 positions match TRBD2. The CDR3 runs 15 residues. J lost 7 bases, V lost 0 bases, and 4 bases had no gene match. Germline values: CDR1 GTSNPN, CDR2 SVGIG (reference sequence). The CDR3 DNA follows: TGTGCCTGGAGTGTAGCTAGCGGGGGGGCGAATGAGCAGTTCTTC. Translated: CAWSVASGGANEQFF.

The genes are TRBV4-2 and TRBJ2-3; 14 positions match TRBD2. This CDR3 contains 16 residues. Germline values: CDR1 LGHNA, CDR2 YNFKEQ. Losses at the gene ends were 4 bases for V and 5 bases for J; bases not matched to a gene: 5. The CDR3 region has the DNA TGTGCCAGCAGCCCCGGGACTAGCGGGGGCGGAGATACGCAGTATTTT. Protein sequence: CASSPGTSGGGDTQYF.

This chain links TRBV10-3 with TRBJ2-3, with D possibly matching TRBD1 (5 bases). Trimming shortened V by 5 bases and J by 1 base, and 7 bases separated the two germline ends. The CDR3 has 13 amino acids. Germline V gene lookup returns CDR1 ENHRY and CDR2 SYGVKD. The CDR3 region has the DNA TGTGCCATCAGTCAACAGGGCACAGATACGCAGTATTTT. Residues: CAISQQGTDTQYF.

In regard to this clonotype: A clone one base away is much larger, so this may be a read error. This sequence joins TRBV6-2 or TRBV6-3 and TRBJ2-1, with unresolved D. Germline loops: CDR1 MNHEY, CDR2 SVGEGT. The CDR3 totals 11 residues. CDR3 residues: CASTTYNEEFF. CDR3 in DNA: TGTGCCAGCACAACGTACAATGAGGAGTTCTTC.

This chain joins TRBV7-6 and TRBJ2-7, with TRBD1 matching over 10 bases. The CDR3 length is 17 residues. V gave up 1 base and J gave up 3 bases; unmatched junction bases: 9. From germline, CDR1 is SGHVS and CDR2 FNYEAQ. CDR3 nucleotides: TGTGCCAGCAGCTTAGGTGGTGGGACAGGGGACTTCTACGAGCAGTACTTC. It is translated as CASSLGGGTGDFYEQYF. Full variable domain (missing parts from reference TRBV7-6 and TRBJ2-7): GAGVSQSPRYKVTKRGQDVALRCDPISGHVSLYWYRQALGQGPEFLTYFNYEAQQDKSGLPNDRFSAERPEGSISTLTIQRTEQRDSAMYRCASSLGGGTGDFYEQYFGPGTRLTVT.

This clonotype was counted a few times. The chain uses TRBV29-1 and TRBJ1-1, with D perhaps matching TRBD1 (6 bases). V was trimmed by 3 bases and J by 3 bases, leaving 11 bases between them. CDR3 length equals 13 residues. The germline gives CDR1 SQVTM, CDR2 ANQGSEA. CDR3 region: CSVDAGADTEAFF. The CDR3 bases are TGCAGCGTTGATGCAGGGGCGGACACTGAAGCTTTCTTT.

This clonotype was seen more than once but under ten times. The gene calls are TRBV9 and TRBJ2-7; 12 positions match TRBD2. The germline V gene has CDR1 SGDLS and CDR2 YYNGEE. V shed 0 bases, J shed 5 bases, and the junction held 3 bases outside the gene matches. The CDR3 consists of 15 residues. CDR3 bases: TGTGCCAGCAGCGTAGGAGGACTAGCGGGGAACGAGCAGTACTTC. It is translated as CASSVGGLAGNEQYF.

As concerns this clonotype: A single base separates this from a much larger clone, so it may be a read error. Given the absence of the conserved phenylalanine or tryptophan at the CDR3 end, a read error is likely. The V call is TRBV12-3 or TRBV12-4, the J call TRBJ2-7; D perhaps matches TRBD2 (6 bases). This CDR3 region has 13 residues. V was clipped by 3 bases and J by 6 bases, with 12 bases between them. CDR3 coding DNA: TGTGCCAGCAGTTTCGGGGGTCCGGGCGAGCAGTACTCC. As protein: CASSFGGPGEQYS.